The subject of this entry is one T cell receptor (beta chain). Its antigen is currently unknown. The data originate from a study of shared clonotypes between healthy human individuals. Study-wide points: Clonotypes which were not shared had lower generation probabilities than clonotypes that all four donors shared. Sharing across several donors was seen in 4.5% to 6.5% of naive CD4 clonotypes. Among donors, the sharing of clonotypes was expected to be influenced by sequencing depth. The donor pool, a small one, limited the genetic and exposure-history diversity represented.

Naive CD8 cells lacked CD45RO and underwent positive selection for CCR7, leaving out terminally differentiated effector memory CD45RA+ cells. V gave up 5 bases and J gave up 5 bases; unmatched junction bases: 6. CDR3 size: 14 residues. The V gene's germline CDR1 is SGHRS and CDR2 YFSETQ. TCRdb's copy holds only in-frame clones and misses some; the assay was immunoSEQ multiplex PCR. This sample has 500,000 to 700,000 clones, with about 95% found just once. Sequencing was done on a sample of naive CD8+ T cells sorted from blood. The source of this sequence is a woman under 40 in good health. This chain joins TRBV5-1 and TRBJ2-7; 11 nucleotides align to TRBD1. The CDR3 bases are TGCGCCAGCAGGTGGACAGGGGGCTTTCACGAGCAGTACTTC. Residues: CASRWTGGFHEQYF.